This is a list of T cell receptor beta chains from one sample in a study of beta chain features in type 1 diabetes. Sequenced by immunoSEQ multiplex PCR; TCRdb stores in-frame clones only, minus some. The sample records some 900,000 clones, 15% to 20% being singletons. The specimen was naive CD4+ T cells from blood. The receptors come from a woman between 18 and 30 years old in good health. Both conserved end residues are part of each CDR3. A D gene is named only where the DNA matches it firmly. Some rows mark clone size as missing; the rest say once, few, many or name a class of expanded clone.

d_call	j_call	v_call	clone_size	cdr3_aa	cdr3_nt
NA	TRBJ1-2	TRBV5-1	NA	CASSLVGTNLANYGYTF	TGCGCCAGCAGCTTGGTCGGGACAAACCTAGCTAACTATGGCTACACCTTC
NA	TRBJ1-1	TRBV7-2	NA	CASSLASDPDEAFF	TGTGCCAGCAGCTTGGCCTCGGACCCGGATGAAGCTTTCTTT
NA	TRBJ2-3	TRBV5-1	NA	CASSLRGPFTDTQYF	TGCGCCAGCAGCTTGCGGGGACCTTTCACAGATACGCAGTATTTT
NA	TRBJ2-1	TRBV6-5	NA	CASSYSIQVFYNEQFF	TGTGCCAGCAGTTACTCGATACAGGTCTTTTACAATGAGCAGTTCTTC
NA	TRBJ2-7	TRBV6-5	few	CASSVTRYLREQYF	TGTGCCAGCAGTGTGACGCGATACCTACGGGAGCAGTACTTC
NA	TRBJ2-5	TRBV9	few	CASSRLSFGETQYF	TGTGCCAGCAGCCGATTATCGTTCGGGGAGACCCAGTACTTC
NA	TRBJ2-7	TRBV4-3	NA	CASSRYPMGSYEQYF	TGCGCCAGCAGCCGTTACCCGATGGGGTCCTACGAGCAGTACTTC
TRBD1	TRBJ1-5	TRBV4-3	few	CASSQVYVRAGGDSNQPQHF	TGCGCCAGCAGCCAAGTGTATGTTCGGGCAGGGGGAGACAGCAATCAGCCCCAGCATTTT
NA	TRBJ2-4	TRBV11-1	few	CASSPRTIVGKNIQYF	TGTGCCAGCAGCCCTCGGACAATTGTCGGCAAAAACATTCAGTACTTC
TRBD1	TRBJ1-2	TRBV19	few	CASSPWGQGTKTVYGYTF	TGTGCCAGTAGTCCTTGGGGACAGGGGACTAAGACGGTCTATGGCTACACCTTC
NA	TRBJ1-5	TRBV2	few	CASSELGVGNQPQHF	TGTGCCAGCAGTGAGTTGGGAGTTGGCAATCAGCCCCAGCATTTT
NA	TRBJ2-7	TRBV18	few	CASSPRGGGTYEQYF	TGTGCCAGCTCACCCCGGGGAGGGGGAACTTACGAGCAGTACTTC
NA	TRBJ2-2	TRBV5-4	few	CASSGTAASTGELFF	TGTGCCAGCAGCGGGACTGCAGCGAGCACCGGGGAGCTGTTTTTT
TRBD1	TRBJ2-1	TRBV4-2	NA	CASSQDGTGLIGDEQFF	TGTGCCAGCAGCCAAGATGGGACAGGCCTGATAGGAGATGAGCAGTTCTTC
NA	TRBJ1-5	TRBV28	few	CASRPTVGHSNQPQHF	TGTGCCAGCAGGCCGACCGTGGGCCATAGCAATCAGCCCCAGCATTTT
NA	TRBJ1-1	TRBV7-2	NA	CASSLGSLYTEAFF	TGTGCCAGCAGCTTGGGCAGCTTGTACACTGAAGCTTTCTTT
NA	TRBJ2-3	TRBV9	NA	CASTLSPSTDTQYF	TGTGCCAGCACCCTCTCACCGAGCACAGATACGCAGTATTTT
NA	TRBJ1-4	TRBV9	few	CASSVGARSTNEKLFF	TGTGCCAGCAGCGTAGGAGCAAGATCAACTAATGAAAAACTGTTTTTT
TRBD2	TRBJ2-5	TRBV7-8	NA	CASSSRTSGRALQETQYF	TGTGCCAGCAGCTCCCGGACTAGCGGGAGGGCCCTACAAGAGACCCAGTACTTC
NA	TRBJ2-5	TRBV7-6	NA	CASSGQPQETQYF	TGTGCCAGCAGCGGACAGCCACAAGAGACCCAGTACTTC
TRBD2	TRBJ2-7	TRBV7-2	few	CASSLGAGLSGQYF	TGTGCCAGCAGCTTAGGAGCGGGATTGAGTGGGCAGTACTTC
NA	TRBJ2-2	TRBV7-8	NA	CASRSLTGNTGELFF	TGTGCCAGCAGATCTCTGACTGGAAACACCGGGGAGCTGTTTTTT
NA	TRBJ1-4	TRBV9	few	CASSGSREKLFF	TGTGCCAGCAGCGGGAGTAGGGAAAAACTGTTTTTT
TRBD2	TRBJ2-5	TRBV7-2	NA	CASSLASGRAADKETQYF	TGTGCCAGCAGCTTAGCTAGCGGGAGGGCAGCAGATAAAGAGACCCAGTACTTC
NA	TRBJ2-7	TRBV15	few	CATSREGGSVGEQYF	TGTGCCACCAGCAGAGAGGGTGGGTCGGTAGGCGAGCAGTACTTC
NA	TRBJ2-4	TRBV28	NA	CASSLEGANIQYF	TGTGCCAGCAGTTTGGAGGGGGCAAACATTCAGTACTTC
NA	TRBJ2-7	TRBV4-2	few	CASSQPGTDVHF	TGTGCCAGCAGCCAACCCGGGACGGACGTGCACTTC
NA	TRBJ1-2	TRBV28	few	CASSLAQGRNYGYTF	TGTGCCAGCAGTTTAGCCCAGGGGCGGAACTATGGCTACACCTTC
NA	TRBJ2-1	TRBV10-3	NA	CATEGSNSYNEQFF	TGTGCCACGGAGGGCAGTAACTCCTACAATGAGCAGTTCTTC
NA	TRBJ2-3	TRBV19	few	CASRDASDTQYF	TGTGCCAGCCGCGACGCGTCAGATACGCAGTATTTT
NA	TRBJ2-3	TRBV29-1	NA	CSVRGGDTQYF	TGCAGCGTTCGGGGCGGCGATACGCAGTATTTT
NA	TRBJ1-1	TRBV5-4	few	CASSLWLVNTEAFF	TGTGCCAGCAGCTTGTGGCTAGTGAACACTGAAGCTTTCTTT
NA	TRBJ1-1	TRBV4-2	NA	CASSQEVRDTEAFF	TGTGCCAGCAGCCAAGAGGTACGGGACACTGAAGCTTTCTTT
NA	TRBJ2-7	TRBV6-1	NA	CASSEPGQGSYEQYF	TGTGCCAGCAGTGAACCTGGGCAGGGCTCCTACGAGCAGTACTTC
TRBD1	TRBJ2-5	TRBV5-1	few	CASSFGQGPETQYF	TGCGCCAGCAGCTTCGGACAGGGTCCAGAGACCCAGTACTTC
NA	TRBJ2-6	TRBV19	NA	CASSLTGLNSGANVLTF	TGTGCCAGTAGCCTTACAGGGTTAAATTCTGGGGCCAACGTCCTGACTTTC
TRBD1	TRBJ1-5	TRBV23-1	few	CASSHYGQGGNQPQHF	TGCGCCAGCAGTCACTATGGACAGGGCGGAAATCAGCCCCAGCATTTT
TRBD2	TRBJ2-5	TRBV4-2	few	CASSQDPWASGRGETQYF	TGTGCCAGCAGCCAAGATCCGTGGGCTAGCGGGCGGGGGGAGACCCAGTACTTC
NA	TRBJ1-5	TRBV4-2	few	CASSRNSENSNQPQHF	TGTGCCAGCAGCCGCAACAGCGAAAATAGCAATCAGCCCCAGCATTTT
NA	TRBJ2-7	TRBV5-1	few	CASSAPAYEQYF	TGCGCCAGCAGTGCCCCCGCCTACGAGCAGTACTTC
TRBD2	TRBJ2-2	TRBV9	few	CASSPHSPGLAGDAGELFF	TGTGCCAGCAGCCCCCATAGTCCGGGACTAGCGGGAGATGCCGGGGAGCTGTTTTTT
NA	TRBJ2-5	TRBV7-2	few	CASSILQGFQETQYF	TGTGCCAGCAGCATACTCCAGGGCTTCCAAGAGACCCAGTACTTC
NA	TRBJ2-2	TRBV6-4	few	CAGHSGTLNTGELFF	TGTGCCGGGCATTCAGGGACATTAAACACCGGGGAGCTGTTTTTT
NA	TRBJ1-2	TRBV5-1	NA	CASSSDKNTKYGYTF	TGCGCCAGCAGCTCGGACAAGAATACAAAATATGGCTACACCTTC
NA	TRBJ2-5	TRBV5-4	few	CASSQDGPGRSGETQYF	TGTGCCAGCAGCCAAGATGGACCGGGAAGGTCGGGAGAGACCCAGTACTTC
TRBD2	TRBJ2-7	TRBV4-3	few	CASSQGLAVSYEQYF	TGCGCCAGCAGCCAAGGTCTAGCGGTCTCCTACGAGCAGTACTTC
NA	TRBJ2-5	TRBV7-6	few	CASRRPGMKTQYF	TGTGCCAGCAGACGCCCAGGAATGAAGACCCAGTACTTC